This T cell receptor beta chain was sequenced for a study of neurological immune-mediated disorders. MiXCR, applied by TCRdb to the 5' RACE reads, yields one record per CDR3 protein. Of 35,000 or so distinct CDR3 sequences listed, under 4% are singletons. Time point described: longitudinal time-point 1 (baseline). This CDR3 contains 14 residues. Per the germline V gene, CDR1 is SQVTM and CDR2 is ANQGSEA. V lost 3 bases, J lost 2 bases, and 13 bases lay in between. This receptor was obtained from a woman aged 60-75 years with multiple sclerosis. The sequencing input was PBMCs. The V call is TRBV29-1, the J call TRBJ2-5; D may be TRBD1 (6 bases). Here the CDR3 reads CSVDPPTGQETQYF. The DNA of the CDR3 is TGCAGCGTTGACCCTCCGACAGGACAAGAGACCCAGTACTTC.